These T cell receptor beta chains were read from a single sample in a study of T-cell memory formation after mild COVID-19. Each CDR3 protein gets one entry after TCRdb re-called the 5' RACE reads with MiXCR. Among 470,000 or so distinct CDR3 sequences listed, approximately 23% were seen once. The sample taken for sequencing was PBMCs or a T cell subset sorted from them (not recorded which). These receptors originate from an adult woman who had mild COVID-19 (a few samples of this study predate the infection). Cell type and time point are not known. The CDR3 runs from the conserved cysteine through the conserved F or W. D genes are given only for firm matches. Clone size is shown for a subset of rows, as once, few, many or a class of expanded clone.

D: .
J: TRBJ1-3
size: few
V: TRBV7-9
DNA: TGTGCCAGCAGCGACTGGACCGATCAAAACACCATATATTTT
CDR3: CASSDWTDQNTIYF

D: TRBD2
J: TRBJ2-3
size: few
V: TRBV7-2
DNA: TGTGCCAGCAGCTTAGTGGGACTAGCGTCTGATACGCAGTATTTT
CDR3: CASSLVGLASDTQYF

D: .
J: TRBJ2-1
size: few
V: TRBV5-1
DNA: TGCGCCAGCAGCTGGGGTACGGGTCTCCTCAATGAGCAGTTCTTC
CDR3: CASSWGTGLLNEQFF

D: .
J: TRBJ2-7
size: .
V: TRBV5-1
DNA: TGCGCCAGCAGCTTCAAAAAGGCTGAACTCCTCGGGCAGTACTTC
CDR3: CASSFKKAELLGQYF

D: .
J: TRBJ2-3
size: .
V: TRBV2
DNA: TGTGCCAGCAGTGCGTTTTCACGCACAGATACGCAGTATTTT
CDR3: CASSAFSRTDTQYF

D: .
J: TRBJ1-2
size: .
V: TRBV14
DNA: TGTGCCAGCAGCCCCCAAGGGTCAGTCGGGGGCTACACCTTC
CDR3: CASSPQGSVGGYTF

D: TRBD1
J: TRBJ2-1
size: .
V: TRBV6-2/TRBV6-3
DNA: TGTGCCAGCAGTGTGACCCGGGACAGACCCACCCCGGGGCAGTTCTTC
CDR3: CASSVTRDRPTPGQFF

D: TRBD2
J: TRBJ2-1
size: many
V: TRBV3-1
DNA: TGTGCCAGCAGTAGGCCAGCGGGGTTGAGGGATGAGCAGTTCTTC
CDR3: CASSRPAGLRDEQFF

D: .
J: TRBJ1-1
size: .
V: TRBV7-9
DNA: TGTGCCAGCAGCTTAGAAAAGACAGGAAGGGTCCCTGAAGCTTTCTTT
CDR3: CASSLEKTGRVPEAFF

D: .
J: TRBJ2-3
size: few
V: TRBV20-1
DNA: TGCAGTGCTAGTTCCCCGGGAAGCACAGATACGCAGTATTTT
CDR3: CSASSPGSTDTQYF

D: TRBD2
J: TRBJ2-3
size: .
V: TRBV7-2
DNA: TGTGCCAGCAGCCCCCAAACAGGGACTAGCGGGAGGGGGTATACGCAGTATTTT
CDR3: CASSPQTGTSGRGYTQYF

D: .
J: TRBJ2-2
size: few
V: TRBV3-1
DNA: TGTGCCAGCAGCCAAGATATGGAGTTCACCGGGGAGCTGTTTTTT
CDR3: CASSQDMEFTGELFF

D: TRBD1
J: TRBJ1-2
size: .
V: TRBV4-1
DNA: TGCGCCAGCAGCCAAGAGGGGGCATTGCAGGGGGCGCGCGGCTACACCTTC
CDR3: CASSQEGALQGARGYTF

D: TRBD1
J: TRBJ2-2
size: few
V: TRBV19
DNA: TGTGCCAGTAGTTCGACAGGGTACACCGGGGAGCTGTTTTTT
CDR3: CASSSTGYTGELFF

D: .
J: TRBJ2-7
size: few
V: TRBV20-1
DNA: TGCAGTGCCGCCCTTGGCTCCTACGAGCAGTACTTC
CDR3: CSAALGSYEQYF

D: .
J: TRBJ2-1
size: few
V: TRBV5-1
DNA: TGCGCCAGCAGCCATCCCCCGGACAAGGGGGACTCCTACAATGAGCAGTTCTTC
CDR3: CASSHPPDKGDSYNEQFF

D: .
J: TRBJ2-1
size: few
V: TRBV7-2
DNA: TGTGCCAGCAGCTTAGCCCCTCTAGCGTTAACGCCCAATGAGCAGTTCTTC
CDR3: CASSLAPLALTPNEQFF

D: .
J: TRBJ2-7
size: few
V: TRBV20-1
DNA: TGCAGTGCTAGTTTACTGACCTCACGGGACCGAACCTACGAGCAGTACTTC
CDR3: CSASLLTSRDRTYEQYF

D: .
J: TRBJ2-3
size: .
V: TRBV2
DNA: TGTGCCAGCAGTGGTAATACGCAGTATTTT
CDR3: CASSGNTQYF

D: TRBD1
J: TRBJ2-7
size: .
V: TRBV12-3/TRBV12-4
DNA: TGTGCCAGCAGTTTACAGGGGGCAGAATACGAGCAGTACTTC
CDR3: CASSLQGAEYEQYF

D: .
J: TRBJ1-3
size: .
V: TRBV4-1
DNA: TGCGCCAGCAGCCAAGATCTCACTCCTGGAAACACCATATATTTT
CDR3: CASSQDLTPGNTIYF

D: .
J: TRBJ1-3
size: few
V: TRBV27
DNA: TGTGCCAGCAGTTTCCCCGGGACGGATAACTCTGGAAACACCATATATTTT
CDR3: CASSFPGTDNSGNTIYF

D: .
J: TRBJ1-2
size: .
V: TRBV4-1
DNA: TGCGCCAGCAGCCAAGATTTGGACAGCACTTACTATGGCTACACCTTC
CDR3: CASSQDLDSTYYGYTF

D: TRBD1
J: TRBJ2-5
size: .
V: TRBV29-1
DNA: TGCAGCGTTGAAAGGAGCGGGACAGGGCAGATGGAGACCCAGTACTTC
CDR3: CSVERSGTGQMETQYF

D: .
J: TRBJ2-2
size: few
V: TRBV4-1
DNA: TGCGCCAGCAGCCAAGTCCTTCAGGGGGGCATCGGGGAGCTGTTTTTT
CDR3: CASSQVLQGGIGELFF

D: .
J: TRBJ1-2
size: few
V: TRBV10-3
DNA: TGTGCCATCAGTGAGGACAGGAATTATGGCTACACCTTC
CDR3: CAISEDRNYGYTF

D: .
J: TRBJ1-1
size: .
V: TRBV11-2
DNA: TGTGCCAGCAGCGGAATTGCCTCTAACGTTGTGGCTTTCTTT
CDR3: CASSGIASNVVAFF

D: TRBD2
J: TRBJ2-3
size: .
V: TRBV4-3
DNA: TGCGCCAGCAGCCAAGATGGAAGCGGGAGTCAAGATACGCAGTATTTT
CDR3: CASSQDGSGSQDTQYF

D: .
J: TRBJ2-3
size: many
V: TRBV12-3/TRBV12-4
DNA: TGTGCCAGCAGGACTTCCACCAGACTAGGATCGGGCACAGATACGCAGTATTTT
CDR3: CASRTSTRLGSGTDTQYF

D: TRBD1
J: TRBJ1-1
size: .
V: TRBV6-6
DNA: TGTGCCAGCAGTTCCCAGGGGGCTACTGAAGCTTTCTTT
CDR3: CASSSQGATEAFF

D: TRBD2
J: TRBJ2-1
size: few
V: TRBV5-1
DNA: TGCGCCAGCAGCCCCGCGGCGGGAGTTAGCTACAATGAGCAGTTCTTC
CDR3: CASSPAAGVSYNEQFF

D: .
J: TRBJ2-1
size: many
V: TRBV7-9
DNA: TGTGCCAGCAGCTATTTAGGGGAACAGGGCAATGATGAGCAGTTCTTC
CDR3: CASSYLGEQGNDEQFF

D: .
J: TRBJ2-3
size: .
V: TRBV7-2
DNA: TGTGCCAGCAGCCACTCGCCGGGAAAAACAGATACGCAGTATTTT
CDR3: CASSHSPGKTDTQYF

D: .
J: TRBJ2-1
size: few
V: TRBV7-2
DNA: TGTGCCAGCAGTCCCGGACTTGGCCTGAATGAGCAGTTCTTC
CDR3: CASSPGLGLNEQFF

D: .
J: TRBJ2-2
size: .
V: TRBV3-1
DNA: TGTGCCAGCAGCCAAGATGAGGGGACTTATGCGGACGGGGAGCTGTTTTTT
CDR3: CASSQDEGTYADGELFF

D: TRBD1
J: TRBJ1-5
size: few
V: TRBV12-3/TRBV12-4
DNA: TGTGCCAGCGTGGGACAGGCAGGGCAGCCCCAGCATTTT
CDR3: CASVGQAGQPQHF

D: .
J: TRBJ1-1
size: .
V: TRBV11-2
DNA: TGTGCCAGCAGCTTAGAGGGGGCGGGAGCTGAAGCTTTCTTT
CDR3: CASSLEGAGAEAFF

D: .
J: TRBJ1-1
size: .
V: TRBV12-3/TRBV12-4
DNA: TGTGCCAGCACCCTCGCGACACAGAACACTGAAGCTTTCTTT
CDR3: CASTLATQNTEAFF

D: TRBD1
J: TRBJ1-1
size: .
V: TRBV7-6
DNA: TGTGCCAGCAGCTTAGAGGTCCAGGGGGGGTCGAACACTGAAGCTTTCTTT
CDR3: CASSLEVQGGSNTEAFF

D: TRBD2
J: TRBJ2-2
size: few
V: TRBV7-8
DNA: TGTGCCAGCGGTCCATTCGTCAGCGGGGGGTTTTACACCGGGGAGCTGTTTTTT
CDR3: CASGPFVSGGFYTGELFF

D: .
J: TRBJ1-6
size: .
V: TRBV9
DNA: TGTGCCAGCAGCGTAGCTGTGGCAGGGCCACCCCTCCACTTT
CDR3: CASSVAVAGPPLHF

D: .
J: TRBJ2-7
size: .
V: TRBV14
DNA: TGTGCCAGCAGCCAATGGCAGTCCTACGAGCAGTACTTC
CDR3: CASSQWQSYEQYF

D: .
J: TRBJ1-1
size: .
V: TRBV19
DNA: TGTGCCAGTACCGCCGGGACCTGGGCTTTCTTT
CDR3: CASTAGTWAFF

D: .
J: TRBJ1-4
size: .
V: TRBV27
DNA: TGTGCCAGCAGTAGTTCGGAACACTCGTTAAAACTGTTTTTT
CDR3: CASSSSEHSLKLFF

D: .
J: TRBJ2-7
size: .
V: TRBV25-1
DNA: TGTGCCAGCAGAAGACCCCCGGGTACCTACGAGCAGTACTTC
CDR3: CASRRPPGTYEQYF

D: TRBD1
J: TRBJ2-7
size: few
V: TRBV30
DNA: TGTGCCTGGAGTAGCGGGACAGGGTCATACGAGCAGTACTTC
CDR3: CAWSSGTGSYEQYF